The 4 T cell receptor beta chains in this list originate from one sample, sequenced in a study of blood T cell repertoires in COVID-19. Profiling relied on immunoSEQ multiplex PCR, and the TCRdb table lists in-frame clones only, not all of them. The sample lists just over 300,000 clones; approximately 90% were seen once. Input material: PBMCs or T cells enriched from blood (not recorded which). The receptors derive from a woman aged 18-35 years who had recovered from COVID-19.

This clone was detected only a few times. V gene TRBV11-2 combines with J gene TRBJ2-7; TRBD2 agrees at 10 bases. Germline values: CDR1 SGHAT, CDR2 FQNNGV. V lost 3 bases to trimming and J lost 5 bases; unmatched junction nucleotides: 7. The CDR3 is 15 amino acids. The CDR3 DNA is TGTGCCAGCAGCTTTAATAGCGGGAGGAACAACGAGCAGTACTTC. It specifies CASSFNSGRNNEQYF.

The chain uses TRBV7-9 and TRBJ1-4, with D maybe TRBD1 (5 bases). CDR1 is SEHNR and CDR2 is FQNEAQ in the germline V gene (reference sequence). The V end lost 1 base, the J end lost 8 bases, and 14 bases lay between the germline ends. CDR3 length: 15 residues. This CDR3 reads CASSLDWGVREKLFF. As DNA, the CDR3 is TGTGCCAGCAGCTTAGATTGGGGGGTTCGGGAAAAACTGTTTTTT.

The rearrangement links TRBV5-6 to TRBJ1-4, with D unresolved. The CDR3 consists of 15 residues. The germline gives CDR1 SGHDT, CDR2 YYEEEE. Trimming left V 4 bases short and J 3 bases short, with 13 bases between. CDR3 residues: CASSHRGVPNEKLFF. DNA of the CDR3: TGTGCCAGCAGCCACCGCGGGGTACCTAATGAAAAACTGTTTTTT. The variable domain in full, with the rest retrieved from reference TRBV5-6 and TRBJ1-4, is DAGVTQSPTHLIKTRGQQVTLRCSPKSGHDTVSWYQQALGQGPQFIFQYYEEEERQRGNFPDRFSGHQFPNYSSELNVNALLLGDSALYLCASSHRGVPNEKLFFGSGTQLSVL.

This clone was counted a few times. The V and J genes are TRBV28 and TRBJ1-4, with D maybe TRBD1 (6 bases). CDR3 length: 14 residues. The V end was cut by 2 bases, the J end by 8 bases, with 12 bases between. CDR1 and CDR2 (germline): MDHEN, SYDVKM. The CDR3 DNA reads as TGTGCCAGCAGTTTAGGACAGCCTGGGGAAAAACTGTTTTTT. This encodes CASSLGQPGEKLFF. The full variable domain, rest sourced from reference TRBV28 and TRBJ1-4, is DVKVTQSSRYLVKRTGEKVFLECVQDMDHENMFWYRQDPGLGLRLIYFSYDVKMKEKGDIPEGYSVSREKKERFSLILESASTNQTSMYLCASSLGQPGEKLFFGSGTQLSVL.